This passage covers 22 T cell receptor beta chains from one sample sequenced in a study of immune heterogeneity within non-small cell lung tumors. Bulk tumor genomic DNA, approximately 600 ng per sample, was used as template. During surgery, several far-apart biopsies were obtained from every primary tumor. The study cohort was described as untreated, and its members had newly diagnosed non-small cell lung cancer. They went on to have curative surgery. Multiplex PCR relied on 32 V and 13 J primers to amplify TCR beta CDR3. Via MiXCR, TCRdb re-called the multiplex PCR reads, giving one row per CDR3 protein. The sample carries under 4,500 distinct CDR3 sequences, 20% to 25% recorded once. Sequencing input: lung tumor tissue. These receptors were collected from a man between 65 and 79 years old with non-small cell lung cancer.

The CDR3 coding sequence is TGCGCCAGCAGCCCGAGGGCCGACAGGGAGAATATGGCCAAAAACATTCAGTACTTC. This sequence encodes CASSPRADRENMAKNIQYF. The chain combines TRBV4-1 with TRBJ2-4; 7 nucleotides align to TRBD1. There are 19 residues in the CDR3. The J segment lost 1 base and the V segment lost 4 bases, leaving 16 bases of the junction unmatched. Germline-derived CDR1 and CDR2 are MGHRA and YSYEKL.

By share of the sample, this clonotype is medium-sized. The chain combines TRBV7-3 with TRBJ2-7; D tentatively fits TRBD1 or TRBD2 (5 bases each). The CDR3 contains 14 residues. CDR1 and CDR2 from the germline V gene are SGHTA and FQGTGA. Trimming took 5 bases from V and 7 from J, leaving 18 bases between them. The CDR3 nucleotides are TGTGCCAGCAGCCGCCGGGACCCCGCCCGGGAGCAGTACTTC. Residues: CASSRRDPAREQYF. Full variable domain (missing parts from reference TRBV7-3 and TRBJ2-7): GAGVSQTPSNKVTEKGKYVELRCDPISGHTALYWYRQSLGQGPEFLIYFQGTGAADDSGLPNDRFFAVRPEGSVSTLKIQRTERGDSAVYLCASSRRDPAREQYFGPGTRLTVT.

This clonotype is termed medium-sized. The chain recombines TRBV28 with TRBJ1-2; D is unclear. The CDR3 spans 15 residues. Germline V gene lookup returns CDR1 MDHEN and CDR2 SYDVKM. V shed 1 base and J shed 8 bases, with 17 bases lying between them. CDR3 coding DNA: TGTGCCAGCAGTTTATACCACTTCGAGGCGAAGGGCTACACCTTC. It encodes CASSLYHFEAKGYTF.

This clonotype has only a few counts. The chain couples TRBV20-1 to TRBJ2-3; 7 nucleotides match TRBD2. The germline V gene encodes CDR1 DFQATT and CDR2 SNEGSKA (reference sequence). Trimming cost V 3 bases and J 4 bases; bases outside gene matches: 7. The CDR3 contains 14 residues. The chain's CDR3 is CSASSGVSADTQYF. The CDR3 DNA reads TGCAGTGCTAGCAGCGGGGTAAGCGCAGATACGCAGTATTTT.

This rearrangement joins TRBV5-1 to TRBJ2-3; D remains unclear. The CDR3 spans 16 residues. CDR1 and CDR2 from the germline V gene are SGHRS and YFSETQ. With 2 bases removed from V and 2 bases from J, the gap between germline ends came to 15 bases. The CDR3 reads CASSLEVLVHTDTQYF. CDR3 DNA: TGCGCCAGCAGCTTAGAGGTACTGGTCCACACAGATACGCAGTATTTT.

This clonotype counts as medium-sized. V and J are TRBV12-3 or TRBV12-4 and TRBJ2-5; no definite D call. The V and J ends lost 2 bases and 3 bases respectively, with 4 bases between them. The CDR3 length is 12 residues. The CDR3: CASSLREETQYF. The CDR3 DNA is TGTGCCAGCAGTTTACGGGAAGAGACCCAGTACTTC.

This clonotype is termed large. The CDR3 DNA reads as TGCGCCAGCAGCTTCGATTTTGGGGGAAACACCATATATTTT. This codes for CASSFDFGGNTIYF. V is TRBV5-1 and J is TRBJ1-3; D ambiguous. The V gene lost 2 bases and the J gene lost 4 bases, with 10 bases spanning the gap. This CDR3 region has 14 residues. From germline, CDR1 is SGHRS and CDR2 YFSETQ.

V is TRBV10-3 and J is TRBJ1-4; D gene ambiguous. Between the trimmed V and J ends, which lost 8 bases and 0 bases, there was a span of 7 bases. From germline, CDR1 is ENHRY and CDR2 SYGVKD. The CDR3 is 13 residues long. The CDR3, as DNA: TGTGCCATCCAAACCTCAACTAATGAAAAACTGTTTTTT. Residues: CAIQTSTNEKLFF.

This clonotype is medium-sized within its sample. The rearrangement links TRBV28 to TRBJ2-7; maybe TRBD1 (6 bases). This CDR3 has 20 residues. Germline V lookup: CDR1 MDHEN, CDR2 SYDVKM. Trimming cost V 3 bases and J 0 bases, with 27 bases left between them. CDR3 sequence: CASSLTLGPWGPFCSYEQYF. Here the CDR3 DNA reads TGTGCCAGCAGTTTGACGTTGGGGCCCTGGGGGCCCTTTTGCTCCTACGAGCAGTACTTC.

By frequency in the sample, this clonotype is medium-sized. The CDR3 DNA sequence: TGTGCCAGCAGAAGCGGGGGGAGCTCCTACAATGAGCAGTTCTTC. As protein: CASRSGGSSYNEQFF. The chain couples TRBV28 to TRBJ2-1; 9 nucleotides align to TRBD2. The CDR3 consists of 15 residues. The J segment lost 0 bases and the V segment lost 6 bases, leaving 3 bases of the junction unmatched. CDR1 and CDR2 from the germline V gene are MDHEN and SYDVKM.

The gene calls are TRBV19 and TRBJ2-3; TRBD2 is a possible D gene (5 bases). The germline V gene encodes CDR1 LNHDA and CDR2 SQIVND (reference sequence). The CDR3 loop spans 13 amino acids. The DNA for the CDR3 is TGTGCAACCGCCTGGCGGGCCCCAGATACGCAGTATTTT. Translating gives CATAWRAPDTQYF.

This clonotype is deemed medium-sized. The chain employs TRBV18 and TRBJ2-7; D perhaps matches TRBD2 (6 bases). The V end lost 4 bases, the J end lost 7 bases, and 20 bases lay between the germline ends. The CDR3 is 15 residues long. CDR1 KGHSH and CDR2 LQKENI come from the germline V gene. This chain's CDR3 is CASSLTGAGGGEQYF. For the CDR3, the DNA is TGTGCCAGCTCACTTACCGGGGCAGGAGGAGGGGAGCAGTACTTC.

Notes on this clonotype: Given a much more abundant clone one base away, this may be a read error. The chain has TRBV28 and TRBJ1-6; TRBD1 is a possible D gene (5 bases). From germline, CDR1 is MDHEN and CDR2 SYDVKM. This CDR3 has 15 amino acids. CDR3 nucleotides: TGTGCCAGCCCGGGGCTGAGCTCCTATAATTCACCCCCCCACTTT. Its protein product is CASPGLSSYNSPPHF.

To note about this clonotype: This could be a read error, since a much larger clone is one nucleotide away. V and J are TRBV9 and TRBJ2-7; 8 bases agree with TRBD2. Germline CDR1 and CDR2: SGDLS and YYNGEE. CDR3 length: 15 amino acids. The CDR3 spells CASGVDAGGIYEQYF. The CDR3, as DNA: TGTGCCAGCGGCGTAGACGCGGGAGGTATTTACGAGCAGTACTTC.

On this clonotype: A much larger clone sits a single nucleotide away, making a read error possible. V and J are TRBV20-1 and TRBJ1-1, with unresolved D. The CDR3 length is 14 residues. Deletions cut 6 bases from V and 0 bases from J, with 14 bases between. Germline V gives CDR1 DFQATT, CDR2 SNEGSKA (reference sequence). CDR3 amino acids: CSANSCGVNTEAFF. The CDR3, as DNA: TGCAGTGCCAACAGCTGCGGGGTGAACACTGAAGCTTTCTTT.

In regard to this clonotype: This may stem from a read error, because a much larger clone lies one nucleotide away. CDR3 sequence: CASGRTSGEQFF. CDR3 coding DNA: TGTGCCAGCGGGAGGACTAGCGGGGAGCAGTTCTTC. The V call is TRBV28, the J call TRBJ2-1; 11 bases agree with TRBD2. Trimming took 8 bases from V and 10 from J; bases not matched to a gene: 4. Germline V gene lookup returns CDR1 MDHEN and CDR2 SYDVKM. This CDR3 has 12 amino acids.

The chain combines TRBV2 with TRBJ2-2; no reliable D call. The V and J ends lost 8 bases and 1 base respectively, with 8 bases between them. Germline assignment: CDR1 SNHLY and CDR2 FYNNEI. The CDR3 loop spans 13 amino acids. The CDR3 nucleotides read TGTGCCAGCCAGCGCGAGAACACCGGGGAGCTGTTTTTT. As protein: CASQRENTGELFF.

The V gene is TRBV4-1, the J gene TRBJ1-1, with no clear D. V dropped 4 bases and J dropped 1 base, with 10 bases sitting between them. The CDR3 loop spans 14 amino acids. CDR1 MGHRA and CDR2 YSYEKL come from the germline V gene. The chain's CDR3 is CASSPPGGNTEAFF. The DNA for the CDR3 is TGCGCCAGCAGCCCCCCCGGCGGGAACACTGAAGCTTTCTTT.

The chain carries TRBV6-1 and TRBJ2-5; D ambiguous. CDR1 and CDR2 from the germline V gene are MNHNS and SASEGT. Between the trimmed V and J ends, which lost 6 bases and 2 bases, there was a span of 7 bases. The CDR3 has 12 residues. CDR3 in DNA: TGTGCCAGCAGACTCCTACAAGAGACCCAGTACTTC. This gives the protein CASRLLQETQYF.

By its share, this clonotype is medium-sized (0.01 to 0.1%). The V call is TRBV7-6, the J call TRBJ1-1, with D hard to call. Between the trimmed V and J ends, which lost 5 bases and 4 bases, there was a span of 8 bases. There are 12 residues in the CDR3. Germline-derived CDR1 and CDR2 are SGHVS and FNYEAQ. CDR3 in amino acids: CASSDRLTEAFF. The DNA of the CDR3 is TGTGCCAGCAGCGACCGGCTCACTGAAGCTTTCTTT.

The J gene is TRBJ1-1, the V gene TRBV18, with 7 positions matching TRBD1. The CDR3 runs to 15 residues. Germline lookup yields CDR1 KGHSH and CDR2 LQKENI. Losses at the gene ends were 5 bases for V and 6 bases for J; bases not matched to a gene: 12. This CDR3 is CASSFGQDNTPEAFF. The DNA of the CDR3 is TGTGCCAGCTCATTTGGACAGGACAATACGCCTGAAGCTTTCTTT.

Comments on this clonotype: A much larger clone lies one base from this, so it may be a read error. The V and J genes are TRBV6-1 and TRBJ1-1, with D unresolved. From germline, CDR1 is MNHNS and CDR2 SASEGT. The CDR3 runs to 14 residues. CDR3 in DNA: TGTGCCAGCAGTGAATGGAGGGCGAACACTAAAGCTTTCTTT. It codes for CASSEWRANTKAFF.